The 30 T cell receptor beta chains listed next were all sequenced from one sample in a study of blood T cells in healthy people across ages. Primers used in a second PCR of about 7 to 11 cycles were a sample-barcoded 5' primer and a J-beta primer mix. Using its own MiXCR run on the 5' RACE reads, TCRdb lists one record per CDR3 protein. The table lists 800,000 to 1,300,000 distinct CDR3 sequences, 25% of them singletons. These same data were also listed under a study on T cells of mothers and their children.

The specimen sequenced was blood. These receptors all come from a girl aged 2-15 years in good health.

This clonotype was seen repeatedly, ten times or more. The chain employs TRBV4-3 and TRBJ2-5; D is possibly TRBD1 (6 bases). TRBJ2-7 matches the DNA end more closely, so the J call is doubtful. Germline V CDR1 and CDR2: LGHNA, YSLEER. The CDR3 totals 16 residues. In nucleotides, the CDR3 is TGCGCCAGCAGCCAAGATGGGGCAGGGGCCTTCGGCGAGCAGTACTTC. Translation gives CASSQDGAGAFGEQYF.

The chain combines TRBV29-1 with TRBJ2-3, with TRBD1 identical over 8 bases. The J segment lost 4 bases and the V segment lost 5 bases, leaving 5 bases of the junction unmatched. The CDR3 is 13 residues long. Looked up from germline, CDR1 is SQVTM and CDR2 is ANQGSEA. The CDR3 sequence is CSVSTGAADTQYF. CDR3 sequence (DNA): TGCAGCGTTTCGACAGGGGCAGCAGATACGCAGTATTTT.

This clonotype was recorded a few times. The J gene is TRBJ1-4, the V gene TRBV2; maybe TRBD1 (6 bases). CDR1 and CDR2 from the germline V gene are SNHLY and FYNNEI. The CDR3 length is 14 residues. V was shortened by 3 bases and J by 5 bases, with 10 bases between the two germline ends. This CDR3 is CASSDLDSNEKLFF. The CDR3 nucleotides are TGTGCCAGCAGTGATTTGGACAGCAATGAAAAACTGTTTTTT.

The chain has TRBV7-2 and TRBJ2-7, with D unclear. Germline loops: CDR1 SGHTA, CDR2 FQGNSA. V was shortened by 6 bases and J by 1 base, with 10 bases between the two germline ends. The length of the CDR3 is 13 residues. The CDR3 bases are TGTGCCAGCAGAGAAATAGGGTCCTACGAGCAGTACTTC. It is translated as CASREIGSYEQYF.

The chain combines TRBV21-1 with TRBJ1-3. TRBV21-1 is described as a pseudogene. The CDR3 extends over 17 amino acids. The CDR3 coding sequence is TGTGCCAGCAGCAAACCATTAACGCGGGTTCATTTGAACACCATATATTTT. Translating it yields CASSKPLTRVHLNTIYF.

V and J are TRBV27 and TRBJ1-5; D is uncertain. The CDR3 runs 13 residues. In germline, CDR1 is MNHEY, CDR2 SMNVEV (reference sequence). Trimming pared 5 bases from V and 4 bases from J, leaving 9 bases between. In DNA, the CDR3 is TGTGCCAGCAGTGACCATCCAAATCAGCCCCAGCATTTT. This encodes CASSDHPNQPQHF.

V is TRBV28 and J is TRBJ1-5; weak D call: TRBD1 (6 bases). This CDR3 spans 15 amino acids. Trimming removed 7 bases from V and 4 bases from J, with 17 bases in between. Looked up from germline, CDR1 is MDHEN and CDR2 is SYDVKM. CDR3 amino acids: CASKPFGQPNQPQHF. The CDR3 nucleotides read TGTGCCAGCAAACCATTCGGACAGCCTAATCAGCCCCAGCATTTT.

The rearrangement uses TRBV20-1 and TRBJ1-2, with 7 positions matching TRBD1. V lost 3 bases to trimming and J lost 9 bases; unmatched junction nucleotides: 7. The CDR3 is 12 residues long. Germline V lookup: CDR1 DFQATT, CDR2 SNEGSKA (reference sequence). As DNA, the CDR3 is TGCAGTGCTAGGACAGGGTTAATTAGCTACACCTTC. Translating it yields CSARTGLISYTF.

This clonotype was seen only a few times. V is TRBV4-2 and J is TRBJ1-1; D not resolved. V was shortened by 7 bases and J by 5 bases, with 17 bases between the two germline ends. The CDR3 spans 14 residues. Germline assignment: CDR1 LGHNA and CDR2 YNFKEQ. The CDR3 nucleotides read TGTGCCAGCAACGAATTGGCCTATGATACTGAAGCTTTCTTT. Its protein product is CASNELAYDTEAFF.

The rearrangement joins TRBV20-1 to TRBJ1-2, with D maybe TRBD1 (6 bases). Between the trimmed V and J ends, which lost 7 bases and 12 bases, there was a span of 18 bases. This CDR3 contains 11 residues. Germline CDR1 reads DFQATT; CDR2 reads SNEGSKA (reference sequence). The CDR3 is CSVQGFPIDTF. The DNA for the CDR3 is TGCAGTGTTCAGGGGTTCCCTATAGACACCTTC.

Concerning this clonotype itself: A read error may produce the germline difference seen at one junction end. The rearrangement joins TRBV4-1 to TRBJ2-7; D may be TRBD1 or TRBD2 (5 bases each). Germline loops: CDR1 MGHRA, CDR2 YSYEKL. The CDR3 spans 14 residues. The CDR3 nucleotides read TGTGCCAGCAGCCAAGGGGACGGCTCCTACGAGCAGTACTTC. It is translated as CASSQGDGSYEQYF.

This clonotype occurred a few times. Sequence at one end of the junction differs from germline and may be a read error. The CDR3 loop is CACSLIAIAGTSYNEQFF. CDR3 bases: TGTGCCTGCAGCCTCATAGCGATAGCGGGGACCTCCTACAATGAGCAGTTCTTC. V gene TRBV13 combines with J gene TRBJ2-1; 8 nucleotides agree with TRBD2. Germline-derived CDR1 and CDR2 are PRHDT and FYEKMQ (reference sequence). The CDR3 spans 18 residues.

This clonotype has more than one count but fewer than ten. This rearrangement joins TRBV25-1 to TRBJ2-5; D remains unclear. CDR3 length: 12 amino acids. Germline CDR1 and CDR2: MGHDK and SYGVNS. The V gene lost 3 bases and the J gene lost 5 bases, with 7 bases spanning the gap. The CDR3 loop reads CASSDYGETQYF. The CDR3 DNA is TGTGCCAGCAGTGATTATGGGGAGACCCAGTACTTC.

The J gene is TRBJ1-1, the V gene TRBV5-1; D call uncertain. V lost 3 bases and J lost 6, with 12 bases in between. The CDR3 contains 13 residues. Germline loops: CDR1 SGHRS, CDR2 YFSETQ. In DNA, the CDR3 is TGCGCCAGCAGCTCTTCAAAAGAGGCTGAAGCTTTCTTT. Its protein product is CASSSSKEAEAFF.

The chain links TRBV7-9 to TRBJ2-3; D remains unclear. The germline V gene encodes CDR1 SEHNR and CDR2 FQNEAQ (reference sequence). Trimming took off 1 base at V and 1 base at J, with 9 bases between the two ends. This CDR3 contains 15 residues. CDR3 nucleotides: TGTGCCAGCAGCTTAGGTGACTTCCGCACAGATACGCAGTATTTT. This gives the protein CASSLGDFRTDTQYF.

The chain combines TRBV7-2 with TRBJ2-5; D might be TRBD2 (5 bases). The J call may be wrong; the DNA end is better matched by TRBJ2-7. CDR3 length: 18 residues. Germline CDR1 and CDR2: SGHTA and FQGNSA. In DNA form, the CDR3 reads TGTGCCAGCAGCTTGCGCGGTGGCGGAGGTATCGGATCTTACGAGCAGTACTTC. It is translated as CASSLRGGGGIGSYEQYF.

This clonotype was counted between two and nine times. This chain joins TRBV15 and TRBJ2-5; the D gene is possibly TRBD1 (6 bases). Looked up from germline, CDR1 is LNHNV and CDR2 is YYDKDF (reference sequence). There are 15 residues in the CDR3. Trimming stripped 0 bases from V and 5 bases from J, with 13 bases between. Here the CDR3 reads CATSRDYEQGETQYF. CDR3 coding DNA: TGTGCCACCAGCAGAGATTACGAGCAGGGGGAGACCCAGTACTTC. Complete variable domain (other parts from reference TRBV15 and TRBJ2-5): DAMVIQNPRYQVTQFGKPVTLSCSQTLNHNVMYWYQQKSSQAPKLLFHYYDKDFNNEADTPDNFQSRRPNTSFCFLDIRSPGLGDTAMYLCATSRDYEQGETQYFGPGTRLLVL.

This clonotype was observed a handful of times. This chain uses TRBV9 with TRBJ2-5; 10 bases are a match to TRBD2. The J call could be wrong; TRBJ2-1 is a better fit for the DNA end. There are 15 residues in the CDR3. The germline V gene encodes CDR1 SGDLS and CDR2 YYNGEE. CDR3 in amino acids: CASSPGLANYNEQFF. CDR3 bases: TGTGCCAGCAGCCCGGGACTAGCGAATTACAATGAGCAGTTCTTC.

V gene TRBV7-6 combines with J gene TRBJ2-2; D not certain. Germline V gene lookup returns CDR1 SGHVS and CDR2 FNYEAQ. The CDR3 length is 15 residues. Trimming cost V 1 base and J 4 bases, with 10 bases left between them. The CDR3 region is CASSLGSSVTGELFF. CDR3 bases: TGTGCCAGCAGCTTAGGGTCCTCAGTCACCGGGGAGCTGTTTTTT.

J is TRBJ2-7 and V is TRBV28, with D perhaps TRBD2 (5 bases). CDR1 is MDHEN, CDR2 SYDVKM, per germline. V was pared by 2 bases and J by 0 bases, with 11 bases between. CDR3 length equals 15 residues. This CDR3 is CASSLADYSSYEQYF. For the CDR3, the DNA is TGTGCCAGCAGTTTAGCAGACTACAGCTCCTACGAGCAGTACTTC.

This clonotype was picked up a small number of times. The V gene is TRBV28, the J gene TRBJ1-3; D call uncertain. The CDR3 has 18 amino acids. Germline values: CDR1 MDHEN, CDR2 SYDVKM. V lost 6 bases and J 0 bases, leaving 21 bases between the germline ends. The CDR3 reads CASSFGSKTPVSGNTIYF. The CDR3 bases are TGTGCCAGCAGCTTCGGGTCGAAGACACCGGTCTCTGGAAACACCATATATTTT. The whole variable domain, filled in from reference TRBV28 and TRBJ1-3, reads DVKVTQSSRYLVKRTGEKVFLECVQDMDHENMFWYRQDPGLGLRLIYFSYDVKMKEKGDIPEGYSVSREKKERFSLILESASTNQTSMYLCASSFGSKTPVSGNTIYFGEGSWLTVV.

This clonotype was detected a few times. This chain connects TRBV29-1 to TRBJ2-3; no firm D call. Germline assignment: CDR1 SQVTM and CDR2 ANQGSEA. The V end was cut by 4 bases, the J end by 2 bases, with 10 bases between. CDR3 size: 13 residues. CDR3 region: CSVVPKFTDTQYF. CDR3 nucleotide sequence: TGCAGCGTTGTGCCGAAGTTCACAGATACGCAGTATTTT.

The chain has TRBV3-1 and TRBJ2-1; 10 bases map to TRBD2. The CDR3 contains 17 residues. After removal of 2 bases from V and 4 bases from J, the junction contained 8 bases not matched to a gene. Per the germline V gene, CDR1 is LGHDT and CDR2 is YNNKEL (reference sequence). The CDR3 sequence is CASSQRTGLAKYNEQFF. CDR3 bases: TGTGCCAGCAGCCAAAGAACGGGACTAGCGAAATACAATGAGCAGTTCTTC.

This chain uses TRBV9 with TRBJ1-5; D gene ambiguous. This CDR3 spans 16 amino acids. The V end lost 5 bases, the J end lost 0 bases, and 15 bases lay between the germline ends. Germline CDR1 is SGDLS and CDR2 is YYNGEE. The CDR3 region is CASRGPSDNSNQPQHF. CDR3 nucleotide sequence: TGTGCCAGCAGAGGTCCCAGTGATAATAGCAATCAGCCCCAGCATTTT.

This clonotype was counted a few times. The V call is TRBV27, the J call TRBJ2-1; 9 positions match TRBD2. Germline-derived CDR1 and CDR2 are MNHEY and SMNVEV (reference sequence). The CDR3 is 15 residues long. Trimming at V came to 3 bases and at J to 13 bases, leaving 13 bases not matched to a gene. CDR3 coding DNA: TGTGCCAGCAGTTTGGCGGGAGGGGGAATGGGTGAACAGTTCTTC. It yields the protein CASSLAGGGMGEQFF.

This clonotype was counted only a few times. Given the absence of the conserved phenylalanine or tryptophan at the CDR3 end, a read error is likely. The chain recombines TRBV6-2 or TRBV6-3 with TRBJ2-1, with D possibly matching TRBD1 (6 bases). The V end was cut by 6 bases, the J end by 8 bases, with 23 bases between. Germline V lookup: CDR1 MNHEY, CDR2 SVGEGT. The CDR3 runs 16 residues. CDR3 region: CASRTRQEDSHDEQFL. The CDR3 coding sequence is TGTGCCAGCAGGACAAGACAGGAAGACTCCCACGATGAGCAGTTCCTC.

DNA of the CDR3: TGCGCCAGCAAGTTGGGGGGGCCGAACACCGGGGAGCTGTTTTTT. Translation gives CASKLGGPNTGELFF. This chain links TRBV5-1 with TRBJ2-2; D is perhaps TRBD2 (7 bases). This CDR3 has 15 residues. V was shortened by 6 bases and J by 0 bases, with 12 bases between the two germline ends. Germline V gene lookup returns CDR1 SGHRS and CDR2 YFSETQ.

This clonotype occurred a few times. J is TRBJ1-2 and V is TRBV12-5; the match to TRBD1 covers 9 bases. The CDR3 length is 13 residues. Germline V lookup: CDR1 LGHNT, CDR2 FRNRAP. Losses at the gene ends were 1 base for V and 12 bases for J; bases not matched to a gene: 6. This chain's CDR3 is CASGLGDRADNTF. The CDR3 nucleotides read TGTGCTAGTGGTTTGGGGGACAGGGCGGATAACACCTTC. Using reference TRBV12-5 and TRBJ1-2 for the parts outside the CDR3, the full variable domain is DARVTQTPRHKVTEMGQEVTMRCQPILGHNTVFWYRQTMMQGLELLAYFRNRAPLDDSGMPKDRFSAEMPDATLATLKIQPSEPRDSAVYFCASGLGDRADNTFGSGTRLTVV.

The chain is built from TRBV7-2 and TRBJ2-7, with TRBD2 matching 10 bases. The CDR3 runs to 17 residues. CDR1 and CDR2 (germline): SGHTA, FQGNSA. Losses at the gene ends were 2 bases for V and 3 bases for J; bases not matched to a gene: 10. DNA of the CDR3: TGTGCCAGCAGCTTAACCCCGCTAGCGGGAGCACTCTACGAGCAGTACTTC. Its protein product is CASSLTPLAGALYEQYF.

This chain uses TRBV4-3 with TRBJ2-7, with D possibly TRBD2 on 5 matching bases. The CDR3 is made up of 17 amino acids. V lost 3 bases, J lost 2 bases, and 20 bases lay in between. Germline CDR1 is LGHNA and CDR2 is YSLEER. CDR3: CASSQMDLSGSPYEQYF. The CDR3 coding sequence is TGCGCCAGCAGCCAGATGGACCTTTCGGGGTCCCCCTACGAGCAGTACTTC.